The 21 T cell receptor beta chains reported below all come from one sample, sequenced in a study of blood T cell repertoires in COVID-19. Generated by immunoSEQ multiplex PCR, the TCRdb table keeps only in-frame clones and is missing some. This sample has about 180,000 clones; about nine tenths occur once, and the top ten carry about 1.6%. The sequenced material came from peripheral blood. These receptors were collected from a woman aged 45-65 years with acute or convalescent COVID-19.

This clone came up once. In the same sample, other DNA sequences code for this CDR3. This chain joins TRBV5-1 and TRBJ1-2, with D possibly TRBD1 on 5 matching bases. The V and J ends lost 2 bases and 3 bases respectively, with 5 bases between them. The CDR3 contains 12 residues. The germline V gene has CDR1 SGHRS and CDR2 YFSETQ. The CDR3 DNA is TGCGCCAGCAGCTTAGGGGACTATGGCTACACCTTC. It codes for CASSLGDYGYTF.

This sequence joins TRBV6-4 and TRBJ1-3; D call uncertain. CDR3 size: 15 residues. Germline values: CDR1 MRHNA, CDR2 SNTAGT. Trimming took off 0 bases at V and 2 bases at J, with 8 bases between the two ends. CDR3: CASSDSRLTGNTIYF. The CDR3, as DNA: TGTGCCAGCAGTGACTCGAGGCTAACTGGAAACACCATATATTTT.

This clone has just a few counts. The rearrangement uses TRBV10-3 and TRBJ2-2, with D unresolved. Germline CDR1 reads ENHRY; CDR2 reads SYGVKD. The V and J ends lost 4 bases and 0 bases respectively, with 3 bases between them. CDR3 length: 13 amino acids. CDR3 residues: CAISVANTGELFF. The CDR3 DNA reads TGTGCCATCAGTGTCGCGAACACCGGGGAGCTGTTTTTT.

V usage is TRBV5-5 and J usage is TRBJ2-3; 13 bases map to TRBD2. Trimming took 4 bases from V and 3 from J; bases not matched to a gene: 2. Germline V gene data show CDR1 as SGHKS and CDR2 as YYEKEE (reference sequence). The CDR3 is 15 amino acids. The CDR3 DNA is TGTGCCAGCAGCAGGACTAGCGGGAGTACAGATACGCAGTATTTT. The encoded protein is CASSRTSGSTDTQYF.

The gene calls are TRBV13 and TRBJ1-2, with D uncertain. There are 14 residues in the CDR3. Trimming cost V 2 bases and J 2 bases, with 9 bases left between them. Germline loops: CDR1 PRHDT, CDR2 FYEKMQ (reference sequence). The CDR3 here is CASSLNSRNYGYTF. CDR3 DNA: TGTGCCAGCAGCTTAAACAGCAGGAACTATGGCTACACCTTC.

The J gene is TRBJ2-1, the V gene TRBV30; 14 bases line up with TRBD2. V lost 5 bases, J lost 9 bases, and 6 bases stayed unmatched. Per the germline V gene, CDR1 is GTSNPN and CDR2 is SVGIG (reference sequence). The CDR3 loop spans 14 amino acids. CDR3 in DNA: TGTGCCTGGGGCAGGACTAGCGGGAGGAGTGAGCAGTTCTTC. It translates to CAWGRTSGRSEQFF.

V gene TRBV3-1 (or the pseudogene TRBV3-2) combines with J gene TRBJ2-3; D remains unclear. Germline V gives CDR1 LGHDT, CDR2 YNNKEL (reference sequence). Trimming removed 3 bases from V and 4 bases from J, with 5 bases in between. CDR3 length equals 12 residues. The CDR3 bases are TGTGCCAGCAGCCATAATCCAGATACGCAGTATTTT. This sequence encodes CASSHNPDTQYF.

V usage is TRBV6-5 and J usage is TRBJ1-4, with 8 bases fitting TRBD1. From germline, CDR1 is MNHEY and CDR2 SVGAGI. The CDR3 has 15 amino acids. Trimming cost V 4 bases and J 3 bases; bases outside gene matches: 4. In DNA, the CDR3 is TGTGCCAGCAGTTTCAGGGGGCTGGCTAATGAAAAACTGTTTTTT. Residues: CASSFRGLANEKLFF.

CDR3 amino acids: CASRGSAVGTEAFF. The CDR3 DNA sequence: TGTGCCAGCAGAGGCTCAGCGGTGGGCACTGAAGCTTTCTTT. V usage is TRBV7-9 and J usage is TRBJ1-1; D is unresolved. Between the trimmed V and J ends, which lost 6 bases and 4 bases, there was a span of 15 bases. Per germline, CDR1 SEHNR and CDR2 FQNEAQ (reference sequence). This CDR3 comprises 14 residues. The entire variable domain, with the rest obtained from reference TRBV7-9 and TRBJ1-1, is as follows: DTGVSQNPRHKITKRGQNVTFRCDPISEHNRLYWYRQTLGQGPEFLTYFQNEAQLEKSRLLSDRFSAERPKGSFSTLEIQRTEQGDSAMYLCASRGSAVGTEAFFGQGTRLTVV.

This rearrangement joins TRBV18 to TRBJ1-1, with D uncertain. Germline assignment: CDR1 KGHSH and CDR2 LQKENI. V was trimmed by 3 bases and J by 5 bases, leaving 13 bases between them. The CDR3 has 14 residues. The CDR3 DNA sequence: TGTGCCAGCTCACCCCCCGGGGTCGGGACTGAAGCTTTCTTT. Its translation is CASSPPGVGTEAFF.

This clone has just one count. This chain uses TRBV18 with TRBJ1-2, with D unclear. The germline V and J ends were trimmed by 1 base and 4 bases, with 10 bases remaining between them. The CDR3 runs to 14 residues. In germline, CDR1 is KGHSH, CDR2 LQKENI. Written as DNA, the CDR3 is TGTGCCAGCTCACCACTTGCGGGATCCTATGGCTACACCTTC. Protein: CASSPLAGSYGYTF.

The CDR3 DNA follows: TGTGCCAGCAGCTTTGGGACAGGGAATGGGAAGACCCAGTACTTC. The encoded protein is CASSFGTGNGKTQYF. The chain links TRBV7-9 to TRBJ2-5; the match to TRBD1 covers 9 bases. CDR1 is SEHNR and CDR2 is FQNEAQ in the germline V gene (reference sequence). The length of the CDR3 is 15 residues. V lost 3 bases, J lost 6 bases, and 8 bases stayed unmatched.

J is TRBJ2-3 and V is TRBV4-2; TRBD2 aligns across 8 bases. V was pared by 3 bases and J by 3 bases, with 5 bases of the junction left unmatched. CDR1 LGHNA and CDR2 YNFKEQ come from the germline V gene. The CDR3 is 15 residues long. The CDR3 sequence is CASSQVTGGTDTQYF. Here the CDR3 DNA reads TGTGCCAGCAGCCAGGTCACGGGGGGGACAGATACGCAGTATTTT.

This clone was found a few times. V is TRBV7-2 and J is TRBJ2-3; 12 nucleotides match TRBD2. The CDR3 loop spans 16 amino acids. Germline CDR1 SGHTA, CDR2 FQGNSA. The V gene end was trimmed by 5 bases and the J gene end by 5 bases; junction bases not matched to a gene: 8. The CDR3 reads CASSPSLAGGRDTQYF. In nucleotides, the CDR3 is TGTGCCAGCAGCCCAAGCCTAGCGGGGGGGCGAGATACGCAGTATTTT.

The V call is TRBV29-1, the J call TRBJ1-2; 8 nucleotides match TRBD1. Germline V gives CDR1 SQVTM, CDR2 ANQGSEA. J lost 4 bases, V lost 6 bases, and 4 bases had no gene match. The CDR3 has 12 residues. Written as DNA, the CDR3 is TGCAGCGTAAGACAGGGGCTCTATGGCTACACCTTC. The encoded protein is CSVRQGLYGYTF.

CDR3 in amino acids: CSVEVSRDWQPQHF. DNA for the CDR3: TGCAGCGTTGAGGTATCCCGGGATTGGCAGCCCCAGCATTTT. The chain recombines TRBV29-1 with TRBJ1-5; no firm D call. Germline CDR1 is SQVTM and CDR2 is ANQGSEA. The length of the CDR3 is 14 residues. V was cut by 3 bases and J by 7 bases, with 16 bases left in between.

This clone was seen repeatedly, ten times or more. This chain uses TRBV2 with TRBJ2-2; D uncertain. V gave up 8 bases and J gave up 6 bases, with 13 bases separating them. CDR1 SNHLY and CDR2 FYNNEI come from the germline V gene. The CDR3 runs 13 residues. CDR3 in DNA: TGTGCCAGCTCAACGGGTTTGTCCGGGGAGCTGTTTTTT. Translation: CASSTGLSGELFF.

The chain carries TRBV9 and TRBJ2-1, with 16 bases aligning to TRBD2. Per the germline V gene, CDR1 is SGDLS and CDR2 is YYNGEE. This CDR3 spans 16 amino acids. V was clipped by 4 bases and J by 8 bases; unmatched bases: 6. DNA of the CDR3: TGTGCCAGCAGCCAAGGGACTAGCGGGAGGGGGGATGAGCAGTTCTTC. Translation gives CASSQGTSGRGDEQFF.

J is TRBJ1-1 and V is TRBV29-1; D perhaps matches TRBD1 (5 bases). V lost 4 bases, J lost 3 bases, and 15 bases lay in between. The V gene's germline CDR1 is SQVTM and CDR2 ANQGSEA. The CDR3 extends over 14 amino acids. The CDR3 sequence is CSVVNTPGDTEAFF. As DNA, the CDR3 is TGCAGCGTTGTAAACACCCCGGGGGACACTGAAGCTTTCTTT. Variable domain in full (rest from reference TRBV29-1 and TRBJ1-1): SAVISQKPSRDICQRGTSLTIQCQVDSQVTMMFWYRQQPGQSLTLIATANQGSEATYESGFVIDKFPISRPNLTFSTLTVSNMSPEDSSIYLCSVVNTPGDTEAFFGQGTRLTVV.

The chain couples TRBV9 to TRBJ1-5; 11 bases align to TRBD1. CDR3 length: 15 residues. Germline loops: CDR1 SGDLS, CDR2 YYNGEE. Unmatched junction bases numbered 6, after V lost 3 bases and J lost 7 bases. The CDR3 protein is CASSEGQGAGQPQHF. CDR3 in DNA: TGTGCCAGCAGCGAAGGACAGGGGGCCGGACAGCCCCAGCATTTT.

The J gene is TRBJ1-6, the V gene TRBV21-1; the DNA was not compared with TRBD1, the D call given in the table. TRBV21-1 is a listed pseudogene. CDR3 length equals 19 residues. The CDR3 region is CASSNPKAGSSSYNSPLHF. In nucleotides, the CDR3 is TGTGCCAGCAGCAACCCTAAGGCAGGGTCAAGCTCCTATAATTCACCCCTCCACTTT.